This TCR beta chain was identified during a study of molecular identifiers for immune sequencing clone quantification (dated by TCRdb to 2016 to 2019). About the study as a whole: For a replicate experiment, the RNA from either 20,000 or 100,000 naive CD8 T cells was divided into five aliquots, and four of those aliquots went on to sequencing. This methods study used CD8 T cells to benchmark TCR RNA copy counting and molecular-identifier clustering-based TCR repertoire sequencing (MIDCIRS). Beyond this particular receptor, the publication reports: Clones above 20 RNA copies held over 99% of molecules in CMV-specific effector cells but under 1% in naive cells. The naive libraries included spiked-in Jurkat TCR RNA (approximately 11 copies' worth), and this RNA is not part of the donor repertoire. When barcode sub-clustering was left out, chimeric consensus sequences inflated TCR diversity, with chimeras reaching as high as 47%. Modeling indicated around 3.2 TCR RNA copies recovered per cell, compared with about 9.4 by digital PCR, which implies a capture efficiency of 25% to 35%. A single cell's worth of spiked-in Jurkat TCR RNA was reported detectable even among under 1.1 million naive CD8 T cells. Highly expanded clone sizes could be underestimated if identical TCR molecules share a barcode.

The CDR3, cysteine through phenylalanine, is 14 amino acids long. CDR3 DNA only is kept here, 42 bases in frame from base 1. CDR1 and CDR2 (SGHDN, FVKESK) derive from the germline V gene. Libraries of naive CD8 T cells were built from around 20,000 to 990,000 sorted cells, with 10%, 30% or 50% of the purified RNA used. Naive CD8 T cells were FACS-sorted as CD8+CD4-CCR7+CD45RA+ on a BD FACSAria II into RLT Plus buffer. To test detection sensitivity, Jurkat RNA equal to 9 to 10 TCR copies was added to samples of about 17,000-1,100,000 naive CD8 T cells. Enrichment of CD8 T cells was performed with RosetteSep CD8+ T Cell Enrichment Cocktail and Ficoll-Paque, after which ACK red cell lysis was carried out. As for this clonotype: Its antigen has not been determined. One end of the junction does not line up with germline, which may come from a read error.

Library construction relied on PCR. Sequencer: Illumina HiSeq 4000. Bulk TCR libraries were generated as previously described, with the TCR primers listed in Table S5 used. The Qiagen AllPrep DNA/RNA kit was used to purify total RNA. Before analysis, reads from multiple sequencing runs of one library were combined. The paper's data handling went like this. Only reads with exact TCR constant sequence were kept, trimmed to 150 nt, and grouped by their 12-nt molecular barcodes. Within each barcode group, reads were sub-clustered at a 15% Levenshtein threshold, and quality-weighted consensus sequences were built per RNA molecule. Non-functional sequences were filtered out, along with any lower-count sequence sitting one edit away from another sequence. Based on fitting two negative binomial distributions, any barcode sub-cluster with under 20% of the maximum read count was discarded. The raw public reads went through TCRdb reprocessing: fastp at Q25, MiXCR clone calling, in-frame beta chains kept. Records with the same CDR3 protein are collapsed into one entry carrying the most frequent genes and DNA. The V and J calls follow TCRdb's processing rather than the paper's. The sample data list about 640,000 distinct CDR3 sequences, and about 20% of these were observed just once. In total, the top ten clones hold 0.7% to 1% of the sample.

The chain joins TRBV14 to TRBJ2-7, with an unclear D gene assignment. The clonotype was recovered from a human donor in good health. Some libraries in this study had Jurkat cell RNA spiked in. Sequencing was performed on naive CD8+ T cells from blood, with Jurkat cell RNA spiked in. The cell subset or site label of this sample denotes: FACS-sorted CD8+CD4-CCR7+CD45RA+ naive T cells. The sequenced DNA is TGTACCAGCAGCCAAAGATGGGGTGCCTACGAGCAGTACTTC. The encoded protein is CTSSQRWGAYEQYF.